These 18 T cell receptor beta chains came from one sample sequenced in a study of blood T cell repertoires in COVID-19. The data were produced by immunoSEQ multiplex PCR, yet TCRdb's version contains in-frame clones alone and is incomplete. The sample has around 100,000 clones, roughly 84% seen once. Input material: peripheral blood. The source of these receptors is a man in his sixties with acute or convalescent COVID-19.

The chain uses TRBV18 and TRBJ1-1, with 8 bases matching TRBD1. The CDR3 spans 15 residues. J lost 0 bases, V lost 5 bases, and 5 bases had no gene match. CDR1 KGHSH and CDR2 LQKENI come from the germline V gene. This CDR3 reads CASSSTGGMNTEAFF. CDR3 nucleotide sequence: TGTGCCAGCTCATCTACAGGGGGGATGAACACTGAAGCTTTCTTT.

The V call is TRBV4-1, the J call TRBJ1-2; a possible D gene is TRBD1 (6 bases). The V end lost 0 bases, the J end lost 4 bases, and 18 bases lay between the germline ends. CDR1 is MGHRA, CDR2 YSYEKL, per germline. This CDR3 contains 17 residues. The CDR3 spells CASSQDVSWGQSYGYTF. The CDR3 DNA sequence: TGCGCCAGCAGCCAAGATGTTTCTTGGGGACAATCCTATGGCTACACCTTC.

This sequence joins TRBV24-1 and TRBJ2-2; tentative D call: TRBD2 (6 bases). V lost 4 bases and J lost 5, with 16 bases in between. CDR3 length: 16 residues. Germline values: CDR1 KGHDR, CDR2 SFDVKD. The DNA for the CDR3 is TGTGCCACCAGTGACCCCGCGGGACTCTCGACCGGGGAGCTGTTTTTT. Translated, it gives CATSDPAGLSTGELFF.

This chain's CDR3 is CASSVAQANTEAFF. CDR3 nucleotides: TGTGCCAGCAGCGTAGCTCAGGCGAACACTGAAGCTTTCTTT. V usage is TRBV9 and J usage is TRBJ1-1; D is unresolved. CDR1 is SGDLS, CDR2 YYNGEE, per germline. The CDR3 loop spans 14 amino acids. The ends were cut back, 0 bases at V and 1 base at J, with 7 bases in the middle. Combining the CDR3 with reference TRBV9 and TRBJ1-1 gives the whole variable domain DSGVTQTPKHLITATGQRVTLRCSPRSGDLSVYWYQQSLDQGLQFLIQYYNGEERAKGNILERFSAQQFPDLHSELNLSSLELGDSALYFCASSVAQANTEAFFGQGTRLTVV.

This clone was recorded once. This chain uses TRBV5-6 with TRBJ1-1; D possibly corresponds to TRBD1 (5 bases). Per germline, CDR1 SGHDT and CDR2 YYEEEE. V gave up 2 bases and J gave up 4 bases, with 18 bases separating them. The CDR3 spans 16 residues. The DNA of the CDR3 is TGTGCCAGCAGCTTACTCTCCGGGGGTTGGGGCACTGAAGCTTTCTTT. Translating it yields CASSLLSGGWGTEAFF.

The chain recombines TRBV4-3 with TRBJ2-2; TRBD2 is a possible D gene (6 bases). The CDR3 extends over 15 amino acids. From germline, CDR1 is LGHNA and CDR2 YSLEER. V was trimmed by 3 bases and J by 4 bases, leaving 12 bases between them. CDR3 region: CASSQRLGVTGELFF. As DNA, the CDR3 is TGCGCCAGCAGCCAGAGACTAGGGGTCACCGGGGAGCTGTTTTTT.

CDR3 in DNA: TGTGCCACCAGGAAACACGGGGACACCAACAATGAGCAGTTCTTC. Translated, it gives CATRKHGDTNNEQFF. This chain connects TRBV24-1 to TRBJ2-1, with D possibly being TRBD1 (6 bases). Trimming removed 7 bases from V and 5 bases from J, with 17 bases in between. The CDR3 extends over 15 amino acids. The germline CDR1 and CDR2 sequences are KGHDR and SFDVKD.

V gene TRBV14 combines with J gene TRBJ2-7, with D possibly TRBD1 on 6 matching bases. The CDR3 is made up of 12 amino acids. V gave up 4 bases and J gave up 7 bases, with 11 bases separating them. Per germline, CDR1 SGHDN and CDR2 FVKESK. CDR3 nucleotides: TGTGCCAGCAGCCTCAGGGGTGGGGAGCAGTACGTC. Translated, it gives CASSLRGGEQYV.

The genes are TRBV21-1 and TRBJ2-7; the table's TRBD1 call for D was not verified on the DNA. TRBV21-1 is given as a pseudogene. This CDR3 spans 14 amino acids. The CDR3 region has the DNA TGTGCCAGCAGCAGAGACAGGGGGTCGTGTGAGCAGTACGTC. This sequence encodes CASSRDRGSCEQYV.

This clone was recorded only once. CDR3 protein: CASSRITGLANTGELFF. As DNA, the CDR3 is TGTGCCAGCAGCCGTATTACAGGTCTCGCGAACACCGGGGAGCTGTTTTTT. The V and J genes are TRBV5-8 and TRBJ2-2; maybe TRBD1 (5 bases). Trimming cost V 4 bases and J 0 bases, with 16 bases left between them. The CDR3 length is 17 residues. Germline CDR1 and CDR2: SGHTS and YDEGEE.

The chain joins TRBV10-3 to TRBJ1-5, with 9 bases aligning to TRBD1. From germline, CDR1 is ENHRY and CDR2 SYGVKD. The CDR3 runs 15 residues. Trimming cost V 6 bases and J 5 bases; bases outside gene matches: 8. This chain's CDR3 is CAIRTGTGIDQPQHF. CDR3 nucleotides: TGTGCCATCAGAACCGGGACAGGGATTGATCAGCCCCAGCATTTT.

The J gene is TRBJ1-2, the V gene TRBV24-1, with D tentatively TRBD1 (5 bases). The CDR3 runs 14 residues. Germline CDR1 reads KGHDR; CDR2 reads SFDVKD. V shed 4 bases and J shed 8 bases, with 16 bases lying between them. DNA of the CDR3: TGTGCCACCAGTGAGCCGACAGAGGCAACGGGCTACACCTTC. Residues: CATSEPTEATGYTF.

This clone appeared a few times. The CDR3 protein is CATSRPPSITVQETQYF. The CDR3 DNA is TGTGCCACCAGCAGACCTCCTTCAATTACAGTACAAGAGACCCAGTACTTC. The chain carries TRBV15 and TRBJ2-5; D gene ambiguous. The CDR3 is made up of 17 amino acids. From germline, CDR1 is LNHNV and CDR2 YYDKDF (reference sequence). Between the trimmed V and J ends, which lost 2 bases and 2 bases, there was a span of 18 bases.

The chain recombines TRBV28 with TRBJ1-3, with 8 bases lining up with TRBD1. The J segment lost 0 bases and the V segment lost 5 bases, leaving 6 bases of the junction unmatched. The CDR3 length is 16 residues. Per germline, CDR1 MDHEN and CDR2 SYDVKM. The CDR3 nucleotides are TGTGCCAGCAGTCCCGGGACAGGCGTCTCTGGAAACACCATATATTTT. This gives the protein CASSPGTGVSGNTIYF.

The chain recombines TRBV24-1 with TRBJ1-1; 7 bases map to TRBD1. V lost 7 bases, J lost 4 bases, and 8 bases stayed unmatched. This CDR3 is 14 amino acids long. Germline CDR1 and CDR2: KGHDR and SFDVKD. The CDR3 spells CATRGPTGTTEAFF. In nucleotides, the CDR3 is TGTGCCACCAGGGGCCCGACAGGGACCACTGAAGCTTTCTTT.

The chain has TRBV20-1 and TRBJ1-1, with TRBD1 as a possible D gene (6 bases). The CDR3 is 11 amino acids. Trimming removed 3 bases from V and 7 bases from J, with 9 bases in between. Germline CDR1 and CDR2: DFQATT and SNEGSKA (reference sequence). Here the CDR3 reads CSASRTVEAFF. The CDR3 coding sequence is TGCAGTGCTAGCCGGACAGTTGAAGCTTTCTTT.

The chain uses TRBV5-1 and TRBJ2-5; D is undetermined. With 1 base removed from V and 3 bases from J, the gap between germline ends came to 10 bases. This CDR3 has 14 residues. Germline V lookup: CDR1 SGHRS, CDR2 YFSETQ. As DNA, the CDR3 is TGCGCCAGCAGCTTGCAACGAGCAAAAGAGACCCAGTACTTC. It is translated as CASSLQRAKETQYF.

V and J are TRBV2 and TRBJ2-7, with a possible D match to TRBD2 (5 bases). Germline CDR1 reads SNHLY; CDR2 reads FYNNEI. V was pared by 5 bases and J by 2 bases, with 13 bases between. The CDR3 has 14 amino acids. The CDR3 bases are TGTGCCAGCAGTCCCCGACGGGGAGCCTACGAGCAGTACTTC. Residues: CASSPRRGAYEQYF.